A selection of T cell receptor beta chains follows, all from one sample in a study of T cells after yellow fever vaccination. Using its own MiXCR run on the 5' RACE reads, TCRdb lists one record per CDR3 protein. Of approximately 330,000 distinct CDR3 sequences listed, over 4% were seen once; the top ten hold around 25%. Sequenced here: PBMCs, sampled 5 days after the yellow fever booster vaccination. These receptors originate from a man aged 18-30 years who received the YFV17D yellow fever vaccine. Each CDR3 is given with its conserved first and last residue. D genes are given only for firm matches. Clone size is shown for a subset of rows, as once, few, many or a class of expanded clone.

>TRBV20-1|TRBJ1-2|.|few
TGCAGTGCTATGAAGGGGTCCCTTTATGGCTACACCTTC
CSAMKGSLYGYTF
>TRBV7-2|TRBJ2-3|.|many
TGTGCCAGCAGCTTAGTAGTGTTCGGCACAGATACGCAGTATTTT
CASSLVVFGTDTQYF
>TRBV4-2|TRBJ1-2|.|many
TGTGCCAGCAGCCAAGAAGTAAGCGGGGCCCCTGGCTATGGCTACACCTTC
CASSQEVSGAPGYGYTF
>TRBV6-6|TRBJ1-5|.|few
TGTGCCAGCAGTTTCCAGGTTAGCAATCAGCCCCAGCATTTT
CASSFQVSNQPQHF
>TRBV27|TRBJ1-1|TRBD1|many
TGTGCCAGCAGCCGGGACAGAAGGAACACTGAAGCTTTCTTT
CASSRDRRNTEAFF
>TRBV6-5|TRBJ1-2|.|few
TGTGCCAGCAGTTACGGTAGGAGAGATGGCTACACCTTC
CASSYGRRDGYTF
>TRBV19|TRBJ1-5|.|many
TGTGCCAGTAGTCCTCCGGACAGTGCCTATAGCAATCAGCCCCAGCATTTT
CASSPPDSAYSNQPQHF
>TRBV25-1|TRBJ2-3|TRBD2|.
TGTGCCAGCACCCATAGCGGGGGGGACACAGATACGCAGTATTTT
CASTHSGGDTDTQYF
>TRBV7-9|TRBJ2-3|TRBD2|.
TGTGCCAGCAGCCCTGACCCGGGACTAGGGACAGATACGCAGTATTTT
CASSPDPGLGTDTQYF
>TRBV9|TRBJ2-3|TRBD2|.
TGTGCCAGCAGCGTGTCAGCGGGGGTCACAGATACGCAGTATTTT
CASSVSAGVTDTQYF
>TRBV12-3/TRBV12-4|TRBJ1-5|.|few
TGTGCCAGCAGTCAGGGACTTTCTTTCAATCAGCCCCAGCATTTT
CASSQGLSFNQPQHF
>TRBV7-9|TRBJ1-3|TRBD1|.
TGTGCCAGCCGTAGAGGCGGGACAGGGCCCTCTGGAAACACCATATATTTT
CASRRGGTGPSGNTIYF
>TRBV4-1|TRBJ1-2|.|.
TGCGCCAGCAGCCAGCAGGGGTATGGAAGTGGCTACACCTTC
CASSQQGYGSGYTF
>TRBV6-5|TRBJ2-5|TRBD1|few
TGTGCCAGCAGTCGCCTCGGGACAGGGTCCTCCCAGTACTTC
CASSRLGTGSSQYF
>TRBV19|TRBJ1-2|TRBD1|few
TGTGCCAGTACCGGGACAGTGCTGAACTATGGCTACACCTTC
CASTGTVLNYGYTF
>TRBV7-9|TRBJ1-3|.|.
TGTGCCAGCAGCCCGGAAGATAGGCCCTCTGGAAACACCATATATTTT
CASSPEDRPSGNTIYF
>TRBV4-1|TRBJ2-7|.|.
TGCGCCAGCAGTCCTGTCTCTAAGGGGGCCTACGAGCAGTACTTC
CASSPVSKGAYEQYF
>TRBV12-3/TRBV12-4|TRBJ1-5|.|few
TGTGCCAGCAGCACGGGACTCAAGGGACCGGGCCAGCCCCAGCATTTT
CASSTGLKGPGQPQHF
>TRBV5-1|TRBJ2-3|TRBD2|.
TGCGCCAGCAGCGGACTAGCGGGGAACACAGATACGCAGTATTTT
CASSGLAGNTDTQYF
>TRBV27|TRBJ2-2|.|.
TGTGCCAGCAGTTCCACAGGGATAAAGAACACCGGGGAGCTGTTTTTT
CASSSTGIKNTGELFF
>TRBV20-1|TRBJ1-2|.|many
TGCAGTGCTCGCGAGACTGGGAGTCTAGAGGGCTACACCTTC
CSARETGSLEGYTF
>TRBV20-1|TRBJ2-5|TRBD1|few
TGCAGTGCACCCGGGACAGGGAAGACACAAGAGACCCAGTACTTC
CSAPGTGKTQETQYF
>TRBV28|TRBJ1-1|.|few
TGTGCCAGCAGGGTAGGGGGTCCGGACACTGAAGCTTTCTTT
CASRVGGPDTEAFF
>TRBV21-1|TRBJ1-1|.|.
TGTGCCAGCAGCAAAGGAACACAGAACACTGAAGCTTTCTTT
CASSKGTQNTEAFF
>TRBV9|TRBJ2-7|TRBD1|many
TGTGCCAGCAGTACAGGGGCAAGGGAGCAGTACTTC
CASSTGAREQYF
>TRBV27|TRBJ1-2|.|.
TGTGCCAGCAGTTTATCGGCAGGGGACTATGGCTACACCTTC
CASSLSAGDYGYTF
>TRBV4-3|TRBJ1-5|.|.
TGCGCCAGCAGCCGTCCCCGCAGTGGGGTGTATAGCAATCAGCCCCAGCATTTT
CASSRPRSGVYSNQPQHF
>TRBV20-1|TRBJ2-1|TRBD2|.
TGCAGTGTTGCAAGACTAGCGGGGGCCTCGTGGGATGAGCAGTTCTTC
CSVARLAGASWDEQFF
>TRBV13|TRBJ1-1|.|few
TGTGCCAGCAGCAATTACAGGGATAACACTGAAGCTTTCTTT
CASSNYRDNTEAFF
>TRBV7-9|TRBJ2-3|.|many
TGTGCCAGCAGCTTCCCCGGGGGCGGTACAGATACGCAGTATTTT
CASSFPGGGTDTQYF
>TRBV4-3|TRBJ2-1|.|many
TGCGCCAGCAGCCAAGAGACAGGAGGTGAGCAGTTCTTC
CASSQETGGEQFF
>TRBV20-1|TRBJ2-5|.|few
TGCAGTGCTAGTCAAGAGGCTACAGGGAAGTACCAAGAGACCCAGTACTTC
CSASQEATGKYQETQYF
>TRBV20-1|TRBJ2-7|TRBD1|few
TGCAGTACCCGGGACAGGGACTACGAGCAGTACTTC
CSTRDRDYEQYF
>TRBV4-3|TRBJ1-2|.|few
TGCGCCAGCAGCCAAGAGGGTTCAGGGCCTGAGGGCTTAAACTATGGCTACACCTTC
CASSQEGSGPEGLNYGYTF
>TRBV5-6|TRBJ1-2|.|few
TGTGCCAGCAGCGATTCTAGGGTCTACACCTTC
CASSDSRVYTF
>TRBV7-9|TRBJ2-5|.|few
TGTGCCAGCAGTGGGCCAGGGCAAGAGACCCAGTACTTC
CASSGPGQETQYF